These 24 T cell receptor beta chains originate from one sample sequenced in a study of beta chain features in type 1 diabetes. Of the isolated RNA, all was reverse transcribed, and so the sequenced material was expressed TCRB transcripts. Clones were sequenced by immunoSEQ multiplex PCR, and TCRdb holds only the in-frame ones, with some missing. Among 110,000 to 150,000 clones listed, 7% to 10% were seen once. Sequencing was performed on central memory CD4+ T cells from blood. Receptors were obtained from a man aged 18 to 30 in good health.

V and J are TRBV2 and TRBJ1-5; no clear D. The CDR3 contains 14 residues. In germline, CDR1 is SNHLY, CDR2 FYNNEI. Between the trimmed V and J ends, which lost 6 bases and 1 base, there was a span of 10 bases. In DNA, the CDR3 is TGTGCCAGCAGCCTCATACAGAGCAATCAGCCCCAGCATTTT. It yields the protein CASSLIQSNQPQHF.

This chain connects TRBV4-2 to TRBJ1-2; D is unresolved. V lost 5 bases and J lost 2, with 12 bases in between. Germline-derived CDR1 and CDR2 are LGHNA and YNFKEQ. The CDR3 spans 14 residues. The CDR3 DNA reads as TGTGCCAGCAGCGGCGGGCGGGTGAACTATGGCTACACCTTC. Translation gives CASSGGRVNYGYTF.

The CDR3 nucleotides read TGTGCCAGTAGTACGAGTGACGGCACTAGCTCCTACGAGCAGTACTTC. Its translation: CASSTSDGTSSYEQYF. V and J are TRBV19 and TRBJ2-7, with D tentatively TRBD2 (5 bases). V dropped 4 bases and J dropped 0 bases, with 16 bases sitting between them. The germline V gene encodes CDR1 LNHDA and CDR2 SQIVND (reference sequence). CDR3 length equals 16 residues.

This clone has more than one count but fewer than ten. The chain employs TRBV30 and TRBJ1-6; D is perhaps TRBD1 (6 bases). CDR3 length: 13 residues. The germline gives CDR1 GTSNPN, CDR2 SVGIG (reference sequence). Trimming shortened V by 1 base and J by 7 bases, and 8 bases separated the two germline ends. CDR3 residues: CAWSDRVNSPLHF. CDR3 in DNA: TGTGCCTGGAGTGACAGGGTGAATTCACCCCTCCACTTT.

The rearrangement links TRBV4-2 to TRBJ2-1; D not resolved. Germline assignment: CDR1 LGHNA and CDR2 YNFKEQ. The CDR3 runs to 14 residues. Trimming left V 1 base short and J 2 bases short, with 6 bases between. CDR3 in DNA: TGTGCCAGCAGCCAAGCAGGTACCTACAATGAGCAGTTCTTC. Translation: CASSQAGTYNEQFF.

This clone was seen more than once but under ten times. The chain recombines TRBV7-2 with TRBJ2-7, with D tentatively TRBD2 (5 bases). Trimming stripped 4 bases from V and 6 bases from J, with 13 bases between. CDR3 size: 13 residues. From germline, CDR1 is SGHTA and CDR2 FQGNSA. As DNA, the CDR3 is TGTGCCAGCAGCTCCGACGAGGGATTCGAGCAGTACTTC. Translation: CASSSDEGFEQYF.

V usage is TRBV4-3 and J usage is TRBJ1-4, with 8 bases matching TRBD1. Germline loops: CDR1 LGHNA, CDR2 YSLEER. The CDR3 runs to 16 residues. The J segment lost 7 bases and the V segment lost 3 bases, leaving 10 bases of the junction unmatched. The CDR3 DNA is TGCGCCAGCAGCCACGACACCGGGACAGGACGTGAAAAACTGTTTTTT. This encodes CASSHDTGTGREKLFF.

This clone occurred a few times. V and J are TRBV5-4 and TRBJ1-1; no clear D. Germline V gene sequence: CDR1 SGHNT, CDR2 YYREEE (reference sequence). The CDR3 has 15 residues. V lost 0 bases and J lost 5, with 14 bases in between. This CDR3 is CASSLGREGWTEAFF. As DNA, the CDR3 is TGTGCCAGCAGCTTGGGGAGGGAAGGATGGACTGAAGCTTTCTTT. The variable domain in full, with the rest retrieved from reference TRBV5-4 and TRBJ1-1, is ETGVTQSPTHLIKTRGQQVTLRCSSQSGHNTVSWYQQALGQGPQFIFQYYREEENGRGNFPPRFSGLQFPNYSSELNVNALELDDSALYLCASSLGREGWTEAFFGQGTRLTVV.

This clone turned up a few times. This chain connects TRBV25-1 to TRBJ1-2; no firm D call. CDR3 length: 14 residues. Per the germline V gene, CDR1 is MGHDK and CDR2 is SYGVNS. Trimming stripped 1 base from V and 3 bases from J, with 9 bases between. CDR3 nucleotides: TGTGCCAGCAGTGAATCTAGCAGATACTATGGCTACACCTTC. Translating gives CASSESSRYYGYTF.

V is TRBV19 and J is TRBJ2-2, with TRBD1 matching over 7 bases. The CDR3 runs 15 residues. Trimming removed 1 base from V and 4 bases from J; junction bases left unmatched: 3. CDR1 and CDR2 (germline): LNHDA, SQIVND (reference sequence). The CDR3 region is CASSIVRGSTGELFF. DNA for the CDR3: TGTGCCAGTAGTATAGTCAGGGGGAGCACCGGGGAGCTGTTTTTT.

V is TRBV28 and J is TRBJ2-5; 12 nucleotides agree with TRBD2. There are 17 residues in the CDR3. Looked up from germline, CDR1 is MDHEN and CDR2 is SYDVKM. Unmatched junction bases numbered 11, after V lost 5 bases and J lost 4 bases. The CDR3 bases are TGTGCCAGCAGTCCCTGGACTAGCGGGGTTGTAGGAGAGACCCAGTACTTC. This encodes CASSPWTSGVVGETQYF. The full variable domain, with the rest looked up from reference TRBV28 and TRBJ2-5, is DVKVTQSSRYLVKRTGEKVFLECVQDMDHENMFWYRQDPGLGLRLIYFSYDVKMKEKGDIPEGYSVSREKKERFSLILESASTNQTSMYLCASSPWTSGVVGETQYFGPGTRLLVL.

In this sample, this clone turned up a few times. The rearrangement links TRBV19 to TRBJ2-7; TRBD1 might be the D (6 bases). The CDR3 is 13 amino acids. CDR1 is LNHDA and CDR2 is SQIVND in the germline V gene (reference sequence). The V gene lost 2 bases and the J gene lost 5 bases, with 10 bases spanning the gap. In nucleotides, the CDR3 is TGTGCCAGTAGTATAAGGGGGTTGAACGAGCAGTACTTC. Translating it yields CASSIRGLNEQYF.

This clone came up a few times. The V call is TRBV11-2, the J call TRBJ1-1, with 7 bases fitting TRBD1. The V gene end was trimmed by 6 bases and the J gene end by 0 bases; junction bases not matched to a gene: 13. This CDR3 contains 17 residues. CDR1 is SGHAT and CDR2 is FQNNGV in the germline V gene. Written as DNA, the CDR3 is TGTGCCAGCAGACCCGGGACAGCCAACTTAATGAACACTGAAGCTTTCTTT. Residues: CASRPGTANLMNTEAFF.

The chain has TRBV7-6 and TRBJ1-1; D call uncertain. Trimming removed 5 bases at V and 2 bases at J, with 9 bases between. The CDR3 covers 13 residues. CDR1 and CDR2 from the germline V gene are SGHVS and FNYEAQ. CDR3 region: CASSPGGNTEAFF. The CDR3 bases are TGTGCCAGCAGCCCCGGAGGCAACACTGAAGCTTTCTTT.

Concerning this clone itself: Other DNA sequences of this sample code for an identical CDR3. This chain connects TRBV5-1 to TRBJ1-1; D unresolved. Trimming cost V 0 bases and J 1 base, with 7 bases left between them. Germline V CDR1 and CDR2: SGHRS, YFSETQ. There are 14 residues in the CDR3. The CDR3: CASSLGPGNTEAFF. As DNA, the CDR3 is TGCGCCAGCAGCTTGGGACCAGGGAACACTGAAGCTTTCTTT.

Remarks on this clone: A read error may explain this, as a much larger clone is one base away. This sequence joins TRBV7-6 and TRBJ2-3; 8 nucleotides match TRBD2. The CDR3 covers 15 residues. Germline trimming cut 3 bases from V and 2 bases from J; bases unmatched to any gene: 4. The germline CDR1 and CDR2 sequences are SGHVS and FNYEAQ. The CDR3 loop is CASSLGAGVTDTQYF. The DNA for the CDR3 is TGTGCCAGCAGCTTGGGAGCGGGGGTCACAGATACGCAGTATTTT. The complete variable domain, with remaining parts taken from reference TRBV7-6 and TRBJ2-3, reads GAGVSQSPRYKVTKRGQDVALRCDPISGHVSLYWYRQALGQGPEFLTYFNYEAQQDKSGLPNDRFSAERPEGSISTLTIQRTEQRDSAMYRCASSLGAGVTDTQYFGPGTRLTVL.

CDR3 coding DNA: TGTGCCAGCAGCTTCCAAGGGGGCTCGGAGACCCAGTACTTC. Protein sequence: CASSFQGGSETQYF. The genes are TRBV7-8 and TRBJ2-5, with 7 positions matching TRBD1. CDR3 length equals 14 residues. The V and J ends lost 3 bases and 5 bases, in that order; junction bases with no gene match: 6. Germline values: CDR1 SGHVS, CDR2 FQNEAQ.

The sample holds a few counts of this clone. The chain carries TRBV19 and TRBJ1-5; 9 bases align to TRBD1. V lost 6 bases and J lost 2; bases outside the gene matches: 8. CDR3 size: 16 residues. The germline CDR1 and CDR2 sequences are LNHDA and SQIVND (reference sequence). As DNA, the CDR3 is TGTGCCAGTAGCCCGGGACAGGGCAGCCGCAATCAGCCCCAGCATTTT. It codes for CASSPGQGSRNQPQHF.

This clone was counted only a few times. V is TRBV6-6 and J is TRBJ2-4; 12 bases agree with TRBD2. This CDR3 comprises 15 residues. The J segment lost 7 bases and the V segment lost 4 bases, leaving 5 bases of the junction unmatched. The germline V gene has CDR1 MNHNY and CDR2 SVGAGI (reference sequence). CDR3 in amino acids: CASSSLAGGPNIQYF. In DNA form, the CDR3 reads TGTGCCAGCAGTTCCCTAGCGGGGGGGCCGAACATTCAGTACTTC.

This clone was recorded a few times. This sequence joins TRBV28 and TRBJ2-7, with TRBD1 as a possible D gene (6 bases). Germline V gives CDR1 MDHEN, CDR2 SYDVKM. This CDR3 contains 13 residues. V lost 4 bases and J 7 bases, leaving 14 bases between the germline ends. The CDR3 DNA follows: TGTGCCAGCAGTTCCGGGACACCCTTGGAGCAGTACTTC. It specifies CASSSGTPLEQYF.

The sample holds a few counts of this clone. The conserved closing phenylalanine or tryptophan is absent in this CDR3, likely reflecting a read error. The DNA is left out, because the CDR3 cannot be placed on it with certainty; the CDR3 is given as TCRdb lists it. The chain combines TRBV1 with TRBJ1-4. TRBV1 is marked as a pseudogene. The CDR3 is 11 residues long, ends included. CDR3 in amino acids: CTSSQDARFMA.

The table lists this clone with a few counts. The genes are TRBV7-2 and TRBJ1-5; D remains ambiguous. This CDR3 has 14 residues. Germline V lookup: CDR1 SGHTA, CDR2 FQGNSA. Trimming removed 2 bases at V and 4 bases at J, with 9 bases between. Written as DNA, the CDR3 is TGTGCCAGCAGCTTAACAGCCCAGAATCAGCCCCAGCATTTT. This encodes CASSLTAQNQPQHF.

The gene calls are TRBV30 and TRBJ1-4; D gene uncertain. This CDR3 is 14 amino acids long. Germline CDR1 GTSNPN, CDR2 SVGIG (reference sequence). Trimming shortened V by 6 bases and J by 8 bases, and 19 bases separated the two germline ends. The CDR3 is CACLGEGAVEKLFF. As DNA, the CDR3 is TGTGCCTGTTTGGGAGAGGGAGCAGTCGAAAAACTGTTTTTT.

V and J are TRBV7-2 and TRBJ1-5; D remains unclear. The CDR3 runs to 13 residues. Germline V gives CDR1 SGHTA, CDR2 FQGNSA. V dropped 2 bases and J dropped 5 bases, with 7 bases sitting between them. The CDR3 sequence: CASSLTVDQPQHF. The CDR3 DNA sequence: TGTGCCAGCAGCTTAACAGTTGATCAGCCCCAGCATTTT.